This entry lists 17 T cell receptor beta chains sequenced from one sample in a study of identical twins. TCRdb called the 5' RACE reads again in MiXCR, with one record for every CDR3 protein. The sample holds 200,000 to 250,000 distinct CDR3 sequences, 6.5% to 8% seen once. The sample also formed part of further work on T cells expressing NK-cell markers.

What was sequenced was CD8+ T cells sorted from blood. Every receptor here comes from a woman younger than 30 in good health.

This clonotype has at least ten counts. The CDR3 protein is CASSQGEVAEAFF. The CDR3 nucleotides are TGTGCCAGCAGCCAGGGGGAAGTAGCTGAAGCTTTCTTT. The V gene is TRBV3-1, the J gene TRBJ1-1; TRBD1 might be the D (5 bases). The germline V gene has CDR1 LGHDT and CDR2 YNNKEL (reference sequence). Trimming left V 3 bases short and J 6 bases short, with 11 bases between. The CDR3 is 13 residues long.

CDR3 coding DNA: TGTGCCAGCAGCTTAGCCCAATCAGATACGCAGTATTTT. This translates into CASSLAQSDTQYF. The chain carries TRBV7-6 and TRBJ2-3; D gene ambiguous. Germline V gene data show CDR1 as SGHVS and CDR2 as FNYEAQ. The CDR3 totals 13 residues. V lost 0 bases to trimming and J lost 4 bases, with 5 bases between them. Variable domain in full (rest from reference TRBV7-6 and TRBJ2-3): GAGVSQSPRYKVTKRGQDVALRCDPISGHVSLYWYRQALGQGPEFLTYFNYEAQQDKSGLPNDRFSAERPEGSISTLTIQRTEQRDSAMYRCASSLAQSDTQYFGPGTRLTVL.

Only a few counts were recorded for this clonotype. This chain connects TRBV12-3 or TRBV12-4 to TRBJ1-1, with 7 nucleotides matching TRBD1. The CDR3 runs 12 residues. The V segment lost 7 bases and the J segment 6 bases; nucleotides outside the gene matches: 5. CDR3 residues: CASNQGGPEAFF. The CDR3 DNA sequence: TGTGCCAGCAACCAAGGGGGCCCTGAAGCTTTCTTT.

CDR3 nucleotide sequence: TGTGCCAGCAGTACGGTGACAGGGGCCGAGCAGTACTTC. This codes for CASSTVTGAEQYF. The chain links TRBV9 to TRBJ2-7; 8 bases agree with TRBD1. CDR3 size: 13 residues. CDR1 is SGDLS and CDR2 is YYNGEE in the germline V gene. The V gene end was trimmed by 5 bases and the J gene end by 6 bases; junction bases not matched to a gene: 7. Full variable domain (rest looked up from reference TRBV9 and TRBJ2-7): DSGVTQTPKHLITATGQRVTLRCSPRSGDLSVYWYQQSLDQGLQFLIQYYNGEERAKGNILERFSAQQFPDLHSELNLSSLELGDSALYFCASSTVTGAEQYFGPGTRLTVT.

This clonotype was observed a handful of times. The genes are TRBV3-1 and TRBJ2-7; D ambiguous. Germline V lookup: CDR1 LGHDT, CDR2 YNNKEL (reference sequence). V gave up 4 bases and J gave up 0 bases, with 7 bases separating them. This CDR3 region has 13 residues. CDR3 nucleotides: TGTGCCAGCAGCCCGGACCTCTCCTACGAGCAGTACTTC. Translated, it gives CASSPDLSYEQYF.

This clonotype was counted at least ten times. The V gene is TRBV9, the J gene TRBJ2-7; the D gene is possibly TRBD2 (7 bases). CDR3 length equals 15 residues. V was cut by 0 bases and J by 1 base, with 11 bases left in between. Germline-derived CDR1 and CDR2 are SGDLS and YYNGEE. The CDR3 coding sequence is TGTGCCAGCAGCGTAGGAGGGGGGGGGTCCTACGAGCAGTACTTC. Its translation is CASSVGGGGSYEQYF.

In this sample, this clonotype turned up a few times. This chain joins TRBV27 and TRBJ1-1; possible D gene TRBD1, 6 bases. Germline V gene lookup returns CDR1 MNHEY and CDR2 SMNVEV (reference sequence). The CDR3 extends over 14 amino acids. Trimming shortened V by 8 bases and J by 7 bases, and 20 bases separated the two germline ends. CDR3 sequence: CASFNMTSDSEAFF. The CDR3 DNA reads TGTGCCAGCTTTAATATGACTTCGGACAGTGAAGCTTTCTTT.

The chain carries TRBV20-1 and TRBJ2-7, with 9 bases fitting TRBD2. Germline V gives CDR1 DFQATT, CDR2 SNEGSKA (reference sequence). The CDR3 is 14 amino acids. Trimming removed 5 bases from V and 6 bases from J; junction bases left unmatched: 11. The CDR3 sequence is CSAFSGSGIGEQYF. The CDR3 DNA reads TGCAGTGCTTTTAGCGGGAGTGGTATAGGCGAGCAGTACTTC.

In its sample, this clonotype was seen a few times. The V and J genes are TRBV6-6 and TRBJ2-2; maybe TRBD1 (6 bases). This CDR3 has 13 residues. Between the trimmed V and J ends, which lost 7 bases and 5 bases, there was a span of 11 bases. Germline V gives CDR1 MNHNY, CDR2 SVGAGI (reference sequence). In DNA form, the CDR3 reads TGTGCCAGCACAGGGGCTAGGACCGGGGAGCTGTTTTTT. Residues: CASTGARTGELFF.

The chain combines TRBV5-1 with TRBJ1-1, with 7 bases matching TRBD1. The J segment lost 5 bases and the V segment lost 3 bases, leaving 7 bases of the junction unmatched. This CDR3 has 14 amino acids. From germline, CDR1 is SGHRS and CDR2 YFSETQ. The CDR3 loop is CASSWNRGRTEAFF. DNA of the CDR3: TGCGCCAGCAGCTGGAACAGGGGAAGGACTGAAGCTTTCTTT.

The CDR3 DNA is TGTGCCAGCAGTTTACGGACAGGGGACTCCTACGAGCAGTACTTC. Amino acids: CASSLRTGDSYEQYF. The chain combines TRBV7-6 with TRBJ2-7; 9 nucleotides match TRBD1. The CDR3 contains 15 residues. The V gene's germline CDR1 is SGHVS and CDR2 FNYEAQ. With V trimmed by 6 bases and J by 0 bases, 6 bases remained unmatched.

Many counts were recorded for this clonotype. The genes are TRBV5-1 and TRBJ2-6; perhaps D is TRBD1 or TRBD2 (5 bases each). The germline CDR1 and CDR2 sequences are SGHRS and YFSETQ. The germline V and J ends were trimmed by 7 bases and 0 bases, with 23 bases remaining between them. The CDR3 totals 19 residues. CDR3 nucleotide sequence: TGCGCCAGCGGGGCCCCGTCCGGAGGTCCGGTCTCTGGGGCCAACGTCCTGACTTTC. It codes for CASGAPSGGPVSGANVLTF.

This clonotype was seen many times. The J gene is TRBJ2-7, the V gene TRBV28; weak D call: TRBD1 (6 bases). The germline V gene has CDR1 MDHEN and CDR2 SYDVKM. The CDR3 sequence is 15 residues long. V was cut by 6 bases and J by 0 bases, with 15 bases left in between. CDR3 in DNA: TGTGCCAGCAGCCCACACAGGGACCCCTCCTACGAGCAGTACTTC. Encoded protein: CASSPHRDPSYEQYF.

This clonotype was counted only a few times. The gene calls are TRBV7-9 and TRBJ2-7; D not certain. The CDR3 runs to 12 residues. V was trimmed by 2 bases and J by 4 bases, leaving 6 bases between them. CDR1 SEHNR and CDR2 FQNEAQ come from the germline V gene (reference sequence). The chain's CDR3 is CASSLLPYEQYF. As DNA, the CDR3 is TGTGCCAGCAGCTTACTACCTTACGAGCAGTACTTC.

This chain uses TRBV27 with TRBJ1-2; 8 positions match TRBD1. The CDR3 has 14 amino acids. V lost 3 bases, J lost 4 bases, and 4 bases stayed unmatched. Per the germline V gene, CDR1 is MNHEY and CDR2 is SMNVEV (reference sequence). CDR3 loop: CASSFSGQGYGYTF. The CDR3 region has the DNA TGTGCCAGCAGTTTTTCTGGACAGGGCTATGGCTACACCTTC.

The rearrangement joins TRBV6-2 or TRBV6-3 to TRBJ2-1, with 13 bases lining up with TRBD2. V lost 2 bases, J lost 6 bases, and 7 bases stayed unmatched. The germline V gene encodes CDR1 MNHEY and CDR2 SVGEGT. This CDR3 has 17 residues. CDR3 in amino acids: CASSYPRLAGGRNEQFF. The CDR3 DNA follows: TGTGCCAGCAGTTACCCCAGACTAGCGGGGGGCCGCAATGAGCAGTTCTTC.

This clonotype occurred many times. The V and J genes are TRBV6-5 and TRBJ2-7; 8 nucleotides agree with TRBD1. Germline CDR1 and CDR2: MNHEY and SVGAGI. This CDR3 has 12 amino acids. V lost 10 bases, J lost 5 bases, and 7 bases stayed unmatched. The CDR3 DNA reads TGTGCCACCTGGACAGGGATCAACGAGCAGTACTTC. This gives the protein CATWTGINEQYF.